This T cell receptor (beta chain) was captured in a study of cytomegalovirus exposure and HLA in healthy donors. Overall study findings and caveats: Analysis performed later found 16,951 TCR beta sequences associated with HLA alleles at 0.05 false discovery rate. While the bulk of TCR sequences proved rare, some public TCRs turned up in many donors. A later look showed TCR association rates differing by HLA locus, highest for DRB1 and lowest for HLA-C. Clonal expansion, a later analysis showed, was greater in HLA-associated TCR beta chains than in equally common others.

PCR employed 60 Vbeta and 13 Jbeta primers. Using immunoSEQ multiplex PCR, the repertoire was profiled, and TCRdb retains in-frame clones only, with some absent. The table shows about 130,000 clones, with around 9% occurring only once. This clone appeared once. The antigen is not known. V trimming: 2 bases; J trimming: 4 bases; junction bases outside the gene matches: 3. There are 14 residues in the CDR3. Germline values: CDR1 SGHTS, CDR2 YDEGEE. This chain connects TRBV5-8 to TRBJ1-1; TRBD1 matches 9 bases. Input material: PBMCs. The clonotype originates from a man aged 35 to 55 in good health and CMV-seronegative. In DNA, the CDR3 is TGTGCCAGCAGCTTCCGACAGGGGGGCACTGAAGCTTTCTTT. Protein sequence: CASSFRQGGTEAFF.